One sample yielded the 20 T cell receptor beta chains listed below, sequenced in a study of brain T cells in children with intractable seizures. Method: immunoSEQ multiplex PCR; TCRdb's copy keeps in-frame clones and lacks some. The sample consists of about 80,000 clones, roughly 89% of them appearing once. Source: peripheral blood, taken at surgery. Source of these receptors: a girl aged 2 to 9 with Rasmussen encephalitis and intractable seizures.

This clone was seen once. The V gene is TRBV19, the J gene TRBJ1-5; a possible D gene is TRBD1 (5 bases). Germline V lookup: CDR1 LNHDA, CDR2 SQIVND (reference sequence). V gave up 7 bases and J gave up 3 bases, with 16 bases separating them. The CDR3 runs to 15 residues. In DNA, the CDR3 is TGTGCCAGTATTCAAAGCCGGGGGAACAATCAGCCCCAGCATTTT. Residues: CASIQSRGNNQPQHF.

Here the CDR3 reads CASSEAGRGRTSGGRTYEQYF. CDR3 nucleotide sequence: TGTGCCAGCAGTGAAGCGGGGAGGGGACGGACTAGCGGAGGCCGAACCTACGAGCAGTACTTC. The chain couples TRBV2 to TRBJ2-7, with 10 bases identical to TRBD2. This CDR3 contains 21 residues. Trimming removed 0 bases from V and 2 bases from J; junction bases left unmatched: 19. CDR1 and CDR2 from the germline V gene are SNHLY and FYNNEI.

This clone was counted once. The genes are TRBV4-1 and TRBJ1-1, with D perhaps TRBD1 (5 bases). Per the germline V gene, CDR1 is MGHRA and CDR2 is YSYEKL. Trimming stripped 4 bases from V and 6 bases from J, with 15 bases between. The CDR3 runs to 14 residues. CDR3 in amino acids: CASSRQGSFPEAFF. CDR3 in DNA: TGCGCCAGCAGCCGGCAGGGTTCTTTCCCTGAAGCTTTCTTT.

The chain couples TRBV6-4 to TRBJ1-1; D is ambiguous. Germline-derived CDR1 and CDR2 are MRHNA and SNTAGT. V lost 6 bases to trimming and J lost 4 bases, with 3 bases between them. CDR3 length equals 10 residues. Written as DNA, the CDR3 is TGTGCCAGCAGCGCCACTGAAGCTTTCTTT. Protein: CASSATEAFF.

V and J are TRBV6-6 and TRBJ1-1; the D gene is possibly TRBD1 (5 bases). Germline values: CDR1 MNHNY, CDR2 SVGAGI (reference sequence). V was cut by 5 bases and J by 6 bases, with 13 bases left in between. CDR3 length: 13 residues. The CDR3, as DNA: TGTGCCAGCAGTCAGGGTATGGTGGCTGAAGCTTTCTTT. As protein: CASSQGMVAEAFF.

The V gene is TRBV11-2, the J gene TRBJ2-7; D gene ambiguous. This CDR3 has 12 amino acids. CDR1 is SGHAT, CDR2 FQNNGV, per germline. Trimming removed 2 bases from V and 4 bases from J, with 6 bases in between. The CDR3: CASSLSLYEQYF. CDR3 bases: TGTGCCAGCAGCTTATCCCTGTACGAGCAGTACTTC.

This sequence joins TRBV3-1 (or the pseudogene TRBV3-2) and TRBJ1-2; D possibly corresponds to TRBD1 (5 bases). The CDR3 covers 13 residues. Germline assignment: CDR1 LGHDT and CDR2 YNNKEL (reference sequence). V lost 4 bases to trimming and J lost 5 bases, with 11 bases between them. The CDR3 is CASSLSKGYGYTF. Here the CDR3 DNA reads TGTGCCAGCAGCCTCTCTAAGGGGTATGGCTACACCTTC.

The chain employs TRBV25-1 and TRBJ2-7, with D uncertain. The CDR3 has 14 residues. Germline CDR1 MGHDK, CDR2 SYGVNS. The V gene lost 10 bases and the J gene lost 0 bases, with 16 bases spanning the gap. The CDR3 protein is CATKRPSPSYEQYF. CDR3 nucleotides: TGTGCCACCAAGCGACCCAGTCCCTCCTACGAGCAGTACTTC.

The gene calls are TRBV5-1 and TRBJ1-6, with unresolved D. There are 13 residues in the CDR3. V dropped 0 bases and J dropped 9 bases, with 7 bases sitting between them. Germline CDR1 and CDR2: SGHRS and YFSETQ. The CDR3 here is CASSLESRSPLHF. Written as DNA, the CDR3 is TGCGCCAGCAGCTTGGAAAGCCGTTCACCCCTCCACTTT.

The CDR3 bases are TGTGCCAGCGGTGCGGGCTACACCTTC. Translating it yields CASGAGYTF. The chain carries TRBV9 and TRBJ1-2; D remains ambiguous. The length of the CDR3 is 9 residues. V was shortened by 7 bases and J by 8 bases, with 6 bases between the two germline ends. Per the germline V gene, CDR1 is SGDLS and CDR2 is YYNGEE.

The V gene is TRBV29-1, the J gene TRBJ2-7; unclear D gene. This CDR3 is 12 amino acids long. Germline V gives CDR1 SQVTM, CDR2 ANQGSEA. Between the trimmed V and J ends, which lost 5 bases and 0 bases, there was a span of 8 bases. The CDR3 region is CSVRQSSYEQYF. In DNA, the CDR3 is TGCAGCGTTCGCCAGAGCTCCTACGAGCAGTACTTC.

The genes are TRBV5-1 and TRBJ2-7; TRBD1 matches 10 bases. This CDR3 region has 15 residues. The germline V gene encodes CDR1 SGHRS and CDR2 YFSETQ. The ends lost 2 bases at V and 1 base at J; junction bases unmatched: 3. The CDR3 sequence is CASSLGQGVSYEQYF. DNA of the CDR3: TGCGCCAGCAGCTTAGGACAGGGGGTTTCCTACGAGCAGTACTTC.

The gene calls are TRBV7-7 and TRBJ2-1; maybe TRBD2 (6 bases). V lost 4 bases, J lost 6 bases, and 13 bases lay in between. This CDR3 region has 14 residues. Per germline, CDR1 SSHAT and CDR2 FNYEAQ (reference sequence). CDR3 residues: CASSSRDSLNEQFF. CDR3 DNA sequence: TGTGCCAGCAGCTCCCGGGACTCCCTCAATGAGCAGTTCTTC. Using reference TRBV7-7 and TRBJ2-1 for the parts outside the CDR3, the full variable domain is GAGVSQSPRYKVTKRGQDVTLRCDPISSHATLYWYQQALGQGPEFLTYFNYEAQPDKSGLPSDRFSAERPEGSISTLTIQRTEQRDSAMYRCASSSRDSLNEQFFGPGTRLTVL.

This clone was found a few times. Here the CDR3 DNA reads TGTGCCAGCCTCGGGACGCACACCTTC. Amino acid sequence: CASLGTHTF. This chain joins TRBV27 and TRBJ1-2, with D possibly being TRBD1 (5 bases). Germline CDR1 MNHEY, CDR2 SMNVEV (reference sequence). The CDR3 consists of 9 residues. The V gene lost 8 bases and the J gene lost 12 bases, with 10 bases spanning the gap.

This clone was recorded a few times. In DNA form, the CDR3 reads TGTGCCAGTAGCAACGACAGGGCTAATCAGCCCCAGCATTTT. This encodes CASSNDRANQPQHF. V and J are TRBV19 and TRBJ1-5; TRBD1 matches 7 bases. Germline CDR1 reads LNHDA; CDR2 reads SQIVND (reference sequence). This CDR3 is 14 amino acids long. With V trimmed by 6 bases and J by 4 bases, 6 bases remained unmatched.

V is TRBV7-9 and J is TRBJ1-2; 10 bases fit TRBD1. The germline CDR1 and CDR2 sequences are SEHNR and FQNEAQ (reference sequence). V shed 4 bases and J 5 bases; nucleotides not matched to a gene: 10. The CDR3 has 16 residues. The CDR3 region has the DNA TGTGCCAGCAGCTCACCTCCGGGACAGGGGAAGTATGGCTACACCTTC. Protein product: CASSSPPGQGKYGYTF.

The chain couples TRBV4-1 to TRBJ1-6; D is undetermined. The V gene lost 1 base and the J gene lost 10 bases, with 14 bases spanning the gap. The germline V gene encodes CDR1 MGHRA and CDR2 YSYEKL. The CDR3 has 15 amino acids. DNA for the CDR3: TGCGCCAGCAGCCAAGCCGGTCTCTGGGGATCACCCCTCCACTTT. It is translated as CASSQAGLWGSPLHF.

This clone was seen only once. V and J are TRBV9 and TRBJ1-1; 9 nucleotides line up with TRBD1. The ends lost 2 bases at V and 4 bases at J; junction bases unmatched: 12. Germline V CDR1 and CDR2: SGDLS, YYNGEE. The CDR3 covers 17 residues. CDR3: CASSVGTGSLTGTEAFF. As DNA, the CDR3 is TGTGCCAGCAGCGTTGGGACAGGGAGCCTCACGGGCACTGAAGCTTTCTTT. The full variable domain, in which reference TRBV9 and TRBJ1-1 provide the parts outside the CDR3, is DSGVTQTPKHLITATGQRVTLRCSPRSGDLSVYWYQQSLDQGLQFLIQYYNGEERAKGNILERFSAQQFPDLHSELNLSSLELGDSALYFCASSVGTGSLTGTEAFFGQGTRLTVV.

The V call is TRBV7-6, the J call TRBJ2-1, with TRBD1 identical over 10 bases. The trim removed 5 bases at V and 10 bases at J, leaving 14 bases unmatched. CDR3 length: 16 residues. Germline V gene sequence: CDR1 SGHVS, CDR2 FNYEAQ. CDR3 sequence (DNA): TGTGCCAGCAGCCCGTCGCGGGACAGGGGCCTGGGGGAGCAGTTCTTC. This sequence encodes CASSPSRDRGLGEQFF.

V gene TRBV5-1 combines with J gene TRBJ2-7; D is uncertain. The V gene's germline CDR1 is SGHRS and CDR2 YFSETQ. Trimming removed 0 bases at V and 2 bases at J, with 6 bases between. The CDR3 runs 13 residues. The CDR3 nucleotides read TGCGCCAGCAGCTTGGTTCCAGCCTACGAGCAGTACTTC. Its protein product is CASSLVPAYEQYF.